One sample yielded the 24 T cell receptor beta chains listed below, sequenced in a study of T cell clonality in common variable immunodeficiency (dated by TCRdb to between 2014 and 2017). Study-wide findings and limitations: Fewer deletions and N-nucleotide insertions were reportedly observed in CVID TCRbeta sequences, and highly modified clones with 13 or more V deletions were reportedly absent from CVID TCRbeta sequences.

Library method: the immunoSEQ multiplex PCR assay. In TCRdb, the immuneACCESS table is reduced to in-frame sequences with V and J assigned. These tables do not hold every clone; where another copy was compared, an unresolved V gene accounts for under half, and the others remain unexplained. This sample has about 31,000 clones in the table, none counted a single time. The ten largest clones take up less than 7% of the sample. These receptors lack a known antigen. The sample consisted of peripheral blood mononuclear cells. The source is a human donor with common variable immunodeficiency.

Comments on this clone: The CDR3 extends 3 residues past the end of the read, so its final part is completed from the germline J gene. This sequence joins TRBV20-1 and TRBJ2-5; D is ambiguous. Trimming left V 1 base short and J 2 bases short, with 5 bases between. The germline CDR1 and CDR2 sequences are DFQATT and SNEGSKA (reference sequence). This CDR3 comprises 12 residues. The sequenced part of the CDR3 DNA is TGCAGTGCTAGAGTCCTGCAAGAGACC. Translated: CSARVLQET. The entire CDR3 is CSARVLQETQYF.

This clone was found many times. Coverage ceases 3 residues before the CDR3 finishes, and the germline J gene fills in the end. This sequence joins TRBV28 and TRBJ1-2; TRBD1 matches 8 bases. Germline V lookup: CDR1 MDHEN, CDR2 SYDVKM. The CDR3 loop spans 12 amino acids. V lost 7 bases to trimming and J lost 5 bases; unmatched junction nucleotides: 3. The CDR3 reads CASTGTGYGYTF. The CDR3 bases that were read are TGTGCCAGCACTGGGACAGGTTATGGC.

This clone was recorded a few times. The sequence runs out 3 residues before the end of the CDR3; the remainder is reconstructed from the germline J gene. The gene calls are TRBV11-3 and TRBJ1-4, with D hard to call. With 1 base removed from V and 6 bases from J, the gap between germline ends came to 12 bases. CDR3 size: 15 residues. Germline-derived CDR1 and CDR2 are SGHNT and YENEEA. The sequenced part of the CDR3 DNA is TGTGCCAGCAGCTTAGGAACAACCAATGATGAAAAA. This translates into CASSLGTTNDEK. The whole CDR3 protein is CASSLGTTNDEKLFF.

This clone was seen at least ten times. The read halts 3 residues ahead of the CDR3 end, with the missing end drawn from the germline J gene. V is TRBV14 and J is TRBJ2-7, with 10 bases identical to TRBD2. This CDR3 is 14 amino acids long. The germline CDR1 and CDR2 sequences are SGHDN and FVKESK. Trimming cost V 4 bases and J 3 bases; bases outside gene matches: 3. The CDR3 sequence is CASSRGLAIYEQYF. The sequenced CDR3 bases are TGTGCCAGCAGCCGGGGACTAGCGATCTACGAG.

Of note for this clone: The CDR3 end is not reached by the read, which stops 3 residues before it; the germline J gene fills it in. The J gene is TRBJ2-5, the V gene TRBV2, with 10 nucleotides matching TRBD1. The germline gives CDR1 SNHLY, CDR2 FYNNEI. There are 17 residues in the CDR3. V lost 8 bases and J lost 4; bases outside the gene matches: 16. The CDR3 sequence: CASCSSRRDRGGETQYF. The covered CDR3 bases are TGTGCCAGCTGCTCAAGTCGCCGGGACAGGGGAGGAGAGACC. The full variable domain, with the rest looked up from reference TRBV2 and TRBJ2-5, is EPEVTQTPSHQVTQMGQEVILRCVPISNHLYFYWYRQILGQKVEFLVSFYNNEISEKSEIFDDQFSVERPDGSNFTLKIRSTKLEDSAMYFCASCSSRRDRGGETQYFGPGTRLLVL.

This clone was seen at least ten times. The read is 3 residues too short to cover the CDR3 end, so that end is filled in from the germline J gene. The chain carries TRBV11-3 and TRBJ1-1, with 7 positions matching TRBD1. Per germline, CDR1 SGHNT and CDR2 YENEEA. The CDR3 extends over 15 amino acids. The sequenced CDR3 bases are TGTGCCAGCAGCCCTCGAACAGGGGCAGGAGGGGAA. Translated: CASSPRTGAGGE. The whole CDR3 protein is CASSPRTGAGGEAFF.

Concerning this clone itself: The CDR3 extends 3 residues past the end of the read, so its final part is completed from the germline J gene. This chain joins TRBV7-6 and TRBJ2-7; D unclear. Germline values: CDR1 SGHVS, CDR2 FNYEAQ. The CDR3 is 13 residues long. V lost 3 bases and J 3 bases, leaving 9 bases between the germline ends. CDR3 DNA (partial): TGTGCCAGCAGCTTTCAGGAGCTCTACGAG. It is translated as CASSFQELYE. The whole CDR3 reads CASSFQELYEQYF.

This clone came up many times. The CDR3 end lies 3 residues beyond the end of the read and is filled in from the germline J gene. This chain uses TRBV5-3 with TRBJ1-2; D gene uncertain. TRBV5-3 is known as an ORF, though its function is uncertain. The CDR3 sequence is 12 residues long. The V end lost 0 bases, the J end lost 5 bases, and 5 bases lay between the germline ends. The sequenced part of the CDR3 DNA is TGTGCCAGAAGCTTGGGGGCTTATGGC. Protein sequence: CARSLGAYG. In full, the CDR3 reads CARSLGAYGYTF.

Turning to this clone: The CDR3 extends 3 residues past the end of the read, so its final part is completed from the germline J gene. The J gene is TRBJ2-1, the V gene TRBV18; TRBD1 matches 11 bases. This CDR3 spans 15 amino acids. Per germline, CDR1 KGHSH and CDR2 LQKENI. J lost 7 bases, V lost 4 bases, and 6 bases had no gene match. CDR3 region: CASSQLRDRGNEQFF. The CDR3 DNA, read in part, is TGTGCCAGCTCACAACTCCGGGACAGGGGGAATGAG.

This clone was recorded many times. The read ends 3 residues shy of where the CDR3 ends; the end is completed using the germline J gene. This chain connects TRBV5-1 to TRBJ2-3; D might be TRBD1 (5 bases). V gave up 2 bases and J gave up 1 base, with 14 bases separating them. Germline loops: CDR1 SGHRS, CDR2 YFSETQ. This CDR3 contains 16 residues. The CDR3 bases that were read are TGCGCCAGCAGCTTAGGGGCAGGGAAAGGCACAGATACG. Translation: CASSLGAGKGTDT. The complete CDR3 reads CASSLGAGKGTDTQYF.

This clone was counted between two and nine times. The read halts 3 residues ahead of the CDR3 end, with the missing end drawn from the germline J gene. This sequence joins TRBV5-6 and TRBJ2-1; TRBD2 agrees at 7 bases. Germline V gene sequence: CDR1 SGHDT, CDR2 YYEEEE. CDR3 length equals 15 residues. V dropped 2 bases and J dropped 6; count of bases not matched to a gene: 8. The DNA read from the CDR3 is TGTGCCAGCAGCTTCCCTGGACTAGGCGGCAATGAG. Translation: CASSFPGLGGNE. The CDR3 as a whole reads CASSFPGLGGNEQFF.

In this sample, this clone turned up many times. Coverage ceases 3 residues before the CDR3 finishes, and the germline J gene fills in the end. The chain couples TRBV2 to TRBJ1-5; no reliable D call. Trimming removed 8 bases at V and 5 bases at J, with 13 bases between. The germline gives CDR1 SNHLY, CDR2 FYNNEI. This CDR3 has 13 amino acids. The CDR3: CASLRSRDQPQHF. The covered CDR3 bases are TGTGCCAGCCTCCGTTCAAGGGATCAGCCC.

Partial CDR3 DNA: TGTGCCAGCTGCCCGGGGGGGCTGGAGACC. Translated: CASCPGGLET. The CDR3 as a whole reads CASCPGGLETQYF. The rearrangement links TRBV19 to TRBJ2-5, with TRBD2 identical over 8 bases. The CDR3 end falls 3 residues outside the read, so it is completed with the germline J gene. J lost 5 bases, V lost 9 bases, and 8 bases had no gene match. Per the germline V gene, CDR1 is LNHDA and CDR2 is SQIVND (reference sequence). The CDR3 is made up of 13 amino acids.

This clone appeared many times. The read gets to within 3 residues of the CDR3 end, and the germline J gene fills in the rest. The chain combines TRBV27 with TRBJ1-2, with D unclear. Trimming stripped 4 bases from V and 6 bases from J, with 9 bases between. The CDR3 is made up of 12 amino acids. The V gene's germline CDR1 is MNHEY and CDR2 SMNVEV (reference sequence). The sequenced part of the CDR3 DNA is TGTGCCAGCAGTTCTACTTTTGATGGC. As protein: CASSSTFDG. The CDR3 in full is CASSSTFDGYTF.

Many counts were recorded for this clone. The read terminates 3 residues ahead of where the CDR3 ends, so the germline J gene completes it. The chain joins TRBV12-5 to TRBJ2-7; the D gene is possibly TRBD2 (6 bases). Germline V CDR1 and CDR2: LGHNT, FRNRAP. This CDR3 is built from 16 residues. Trimming removed 5 bases at V and 2 bases at J, with 19 bases between. CDR3 region: CASGPLASEFTYEQYF. Incomplete CDR3 DNA: TGTGCTAGTGGTCCCCTGGCTAGCGAGTTTACCTACGAG.

This clone was detected ten times or more. Other nucleotide sequences in the sample specify the same CDR3. Incomplete CDR3 DNA: TGTGCCAGCAGCTCGCAAGGGGGAACTTATGGC. Its translation is CASSSQGGTYG. The entire CDR3 protein is CASSSQGGTYGYTF. The chain joins TRBV7-2 to TRBJ1-2; D may be TRBD1 (6 bases). The missing CDR3 end, 3 residues past where the read stops, is filled in from the germline J gene. Trimming cost V 4 bases and J 5 bases, with 14 bases left between them. There are 14 residues in the CDR3. Germline-derived CDR1 and CDR2 are SGHTA and FQGNSA.

This clone was counted ten times or more. The read gets to within 3 residues of the CDR3 end, and the germline J gene fills in the rest. The chain joins TRBV7-8 to TRBJ1-6; 10 bases are a match to TRBD1. The germline V gene encodes CDR1 SGHVS and CDR2 FQNEAQ. The CDR3 loop spans 16 amino acids. Losses at the gene ends were 5 bases for V and 4 bases for J; bases not matched to a gene: 5. The CDR3 is CASSLGTGAYNSPLHF. The part of the CDR3 DNA that was read is TGTGCCAGCAGCCTGGGGACAGGGGCTTATAATTCACCC.

This clone was recorded a few times. The CDR3 end falls 3 residues outside the read, so it is completed with the germline J gene. The chain is built from TRBV7-7 and TRBJ2-4; D may be TRBD2 (5 bases). V gave up 1 base and J gave up 6 bases, with 10 bases separating them. Germline V gene data show CDR1 as SSHAT and CDR2 as FNYEAQ (reference sequence). The CDR3 spans 14 residues. The covered CDR3 bases are TGTGCCAGCAGCTTAGATGGTGAGGGAAACATT. Protein sequence: CASSLDGEGNI. The full CDR3 sequence reads CASSLDGEGNIQYF. The full variable domain, in which reference TRBV7-7 and TRBJ2-4 provide the parts outside the CDR3, is GAGVSQSPRYKVTKRGQDVTLRCDPISSHATLYWYQQALGQGPEFLTYFNYEAQPDKSGLPSDRFSAERPEGSISTLTIQRTEQRDSAMYRCASSLDGEGNIQYFGAGTRLSVL.

This clone was seen ten or more times. The DNA ends 3 residues before the CDR3 does, and the rest of the CDR3 is filled in from the germline J gene. The J gene is TRBJ2-1, the V gene TRBV19, with 13 bases that match TRBD2. V trimming: 5 bases; J trimming: 3 bases; junction bases outside the gene matches: 7. The CDR3 totals 17 residues. CDR1 is LNHDA, CDR2 SQIVND, per germline (reference sequence). The sequenced part of the CDR3 DNA is TGTGCCAGTAGTCTCAGGACTAGCGGGAGTATCTACAATGAG. This sequence encodes CASSLRTSGSIYNE. The CDR3 in its entirety is CASSLRTSGSIYNEQFF.

This clone was detected many times. Read data end 3 residues before the CDR3 end; the end is taken from the germline J gene. The chain carries TRBV18 and TRBJ1-1, with 10 bases identical to TRBD1. The CDR3 loop spans 15 amino acids. The germline V gene encodes CDR1 KGHSH and CDR2 LQKENI. The junction had 3 bases not matched to a gene; V was cut back by 4 bases and J by 1 base. CDR3 residues: CASSRGQGGNTEAFF. The DNA read from the CDR3 is TGTGCCAGCTCACGAGGACAGGGGGGGAACACTGAA.

This clone was seen many times. Read sequence stops 3 residues before the CDR3 end, and the germline J gene provides the missing end. The chain recombines TRBV20-1 with TRBJ2-5; D might be TRBD1 (6 bases). This CDR3 contains 13 residues. Germline loops: CDR1 DFQATT, CDR2 SNEGSKA (reference sequence). Trimming shortened V by 4 bases and J by 6 bases, and 15 bases separated the two germline ends. The part of the CDR3 DNA that was read is TGCAGTGCTATCCGGGACACCAATAAGACC. It translates to CSAIRDTNKT. The whole CDR3 is CSAIRDTNKTQYF.

There are many counts of this clone. The DNA ends 3 residues before the CDR3 does, and the rest of the CDR3 is filled in from the germline J gene. The chain couples TRBV11-2 to TRBJ2-6; D not certain. The V end lost 0 bases, the J end lost 5 bases, and 8 bases lay between the germline ends. In germline, CDR1 is SGHAT, CDR2 FQNNGV. The CDR3 is made up of 15 amino acids. The CDR3 DNA, read in part, is TGTGCCAGCAGCTTAGAACGGGTCTGGGCCAACGTC. This sequence encodes CASSLERVWANV. The whole CDR3 sequence is CASSLERVWANVLTF.

As to this clone: Read sequence stops 3 residues before the CDR3 end, and the germline J gene provides the missing end. The V call is TRBV7-9, the J call TRBJ2-1, with no clear D. Trimming stripped 5 bases from V and 4 bases from J, with 12 bases between. CDR1 is SEHNR, CDR2 FQNEAQ, per germline (reference sequence). The CDR3 extends over 14 amino acids. The covered CDR3 bases are TGTGCCAGCAGCCCTCTAACGCAATACAATGAG. Amino acid sequence: CASSPLTQYNE. The CDR3, in full, reads CASSPLTQYNEQFF.

This clone was counted many times. The read ends 3 residues before the CDR3 terminus; that terminus is restored from the germline J gene. This chain joins TRBV4-1 and TRBJ2-7; 10 nucleotides align to TRBD2. Per the germline V gene, CDR1 is MGHRA and CDR2 is YSYEKL. V shed 2 bases and J 5 bases; nucleotides not matched to a gene: 6. The CDR3 runs to 15 residues. CDR3 DNA, as far as it was read: TGCGCCAGCAGCCAAAGCGGGAGGGCTTTCGACGAG. This sequence encodes CASSQSGRAFDE. The whole CDR3 protein is CASSQSGRAFDEQYF.